The 3 T cell receptor beta chains below all came from one sample that was sequenced in a study of identical twins (dated by TCRdb to the mid-2010s). Receptor amplification or capture employed 5' RACE. Instrument on record: Illumina HiSeq 2000. TCRdb applied fastp at Q25 and MiXCR to the public reads, then kept only in-frame beta chains. Identical CDR3 proteins give one entry, which carries the most common genes and DNA. Recorded for this sample are hundreds of thousands of distinct CDR3 sequences; around a sixth of them occurred a single time. In total, the top ten clones hold around 13% of the sample. The data also belong to a second study, concerning T cells expressing NK-cell markers.

What was sequenced was PBMCs. Every receptor here comes from a woman aged 18 to 35 in good health.

This chain joins TRBV5-1 and TRBJ2-3; D is perhaps TRBD2 (6 bases). Germline V CDR1 and CDR2: SGHRS, YFSETQ. V lost 2 bases, J lost 5 bases, and 12 bases lay in between. The CDR3 is 14 residues long. CDR3 in amino acids: CASSFNSGGDTQYF. The CDR3 region has the DNA TGCGCCAGCAGCTTTAACTCCGGGGGAGATACGCAGTATTTT.

This chain connects TRBV13 to TRBJ1-4; the match to TRBD1 covers 8 bases. The CDR3 is made up of 14 amino acids. The germline gives CDR1 PRHDT, CDR2 FYEKMQ (reference sequence). With 4 bases clipped from V and 5 bases from J, the junction kept 3 bases outside the gene matches. The CDR3 nucleotides read TGTGCCAGCAGCTCAACAGGGGGGAATGAAAAACTGTTTTTT. Translated: CASSSTGGNEKLFF. The full variable domain, with the rest looked up from reference TRBV13 and TRBJ1-4, is AAGVIQSPRHLIKEKRETATLKCYPIPRHDTVYWYQQGPGQDPQFLISFYEKMQSDKGSIPDRFSAQQFSDYHSELNMSSLELGDSALYFCASSSTGGNEKLFFGSGTQLSVL.

The rearrangement uses TRBV12-3 or TRBV12-4 and TRBJ1-3, with D perhaps matching TRBD1 (5 bases). This CDR3 region has 13 residues. The V end was cut by 6 bases, the J end by 4 bases, with 10 bases between. The CDR3 DNA is TGTGCCAGCAGGGGATGGACAGGAAACACCATATATTTT. This encodes CASRGWTGNTIYF.